This T cell receptor beta chain was sequenced during a study of vaccination and CD4 T cells after COVID-19. Researchers used the Oncomine TCR Beta short-read assay to sequence DNA from cultured CD4+ T cells. TCRdb fed the PCR reads into MiXCR, producing one record per CDR3 protein. The sample includes over 15,000 distinct CDR3 sequences, 45% to 55% seen only once; the top ten take just over 9%. Notes on this clonotype: The target antigen is unknown.

The germline CDR1 and CDR2 sequences are DFQATT and SNEGSKA (reference sequence). The V end was cut by 1 base, the J end by 4 bases, with 19 bases between. There are 16 residues in the CDR3. The treatment is: roughly 11-day PBMC culture with coronavirus spike peptide pools or control peptides (ViraFEST assay). The chain links TRBV20-1 to TRBJ1-1; D ambiguous. Sequencing was done on a sample of CD4+ T cells from blood, cultured in vitro. This receptor was identified in a human donor who had recovered from COVID-19. The CDR3 loop reads CSARAGRRTDGTEAFF. CDR3 bases: TGCAGTGCTAGAGCTGGGAGAAGGACGGACGGCACTGAAGCTTTCTTT.